A few counts support the clone carrying this T cell receptor beta chain. Its antigen remains unidentified. Germline V gene lookup returns CDR1 DFQATT and CDR2 SNEGSKA (reference sequence). Losses at the gene ends were 5 bases for V and 7 bases for J; bases not matched to a gene: 10. The CDR3 has 15 amino acids. Unique molecular identifiers were incorporated into the prepared TCRbeta library. TCRdb ran MiXCR on the PCR reads and lists one entry per CDR3 protein. Of under 300,000 distinct CDR3 sequences in the sample, more than 9% were seen once. This sample stems from a study of T-cell reconstitution after alpha-beta-depleted transplantation in children. Study-wide findings and caveats: After one year, T-cell counts and TCRbeta diversity mostly came from new T cells.

The sample here was peripheral blood, taken 180 days after TCRalphabeta/CD19-depleted stem cell transplant. The chain employs TRBV20-1 and TRBJ2-1; 11 bases are a match to TRBD2. This clonotype was sampled from a male patient between 2 and 15 years old who had a stem cell transplant for chronic granulomatous disease, so the T cells may come from the graft donor. CDR3 sequence reads: CSAPDLAGGLNEQFF. The CDR3 DNA reads as TGCAGTGCTCCTGATCTAGCGGGAGGCTTAAATGAGCAGTTCTTC.